This entry lists 3 T cell receptor beta chains sequenced from one sample in a study of PD-L1 blockade in urothelial cancer. Profiling relied on immunoSEQ multiplex PCR, and the TCRdb table lists in-frame clones only, not all of them. The sample carries about 87,000 clones, roughly 84% recorded once. Time point indicated: pretreatment peripheral blood. The starting material was PBMCs, obtained around atezolizumab (anti-PD-L1) treatment. Every receptor here comes from a man aged 55-75 years with urothelial cancer.

This clone was recorded a few times. The chain joins TRBV30 to TRBJ1-1; D unclear. The CDR3 runs 12 residues. V lost 3 bases to trimming and J lost 9 bases, with 14 bases between them. Germline lookup yields CDR1 GTSNPN and CDR2 SVGIG (reference sequence). The CDR3 region has the DNA TGTGCCTGGAGCGACTCGAGGGCTAAAGCTTTCTTT. Encoded protein: CAWSDSRAKAFF.

The V and J genes are TRBV21-1 and TRBJ2-1; the table's D call, TRBD1, was not checked against the DNA. TRBV21-1 is marked as a pseudogene. The CDR3 loop spans 17 amino acids. Here the CDR3 DNA reads TGTGCCAGCAGCAGAGACCGGGACAGGGTCTCCTACAATGAGCAGTTCTTC. It yields the protein CASSRDRDRVSYNEQFF.

In this sample, this clone turned up once. The V call is TRBV5-6, the J call TRBJ2-7, with 8 bases lining up with TRBD2. V trimming: 4 bases; J trimming: 2 bases; junction bases outside the gene matches: 8. Germline V CDR1 and CDR2: SGHDT, YYEEEE. The CDR3 has 15 amino acids. The CDR3 DNA follows: TGTGCCAGCAGCCAGCGTGGACTAGCCCCCTACGAGCAGTACTTC. It translates to CASSQRGLAPYEQYF.